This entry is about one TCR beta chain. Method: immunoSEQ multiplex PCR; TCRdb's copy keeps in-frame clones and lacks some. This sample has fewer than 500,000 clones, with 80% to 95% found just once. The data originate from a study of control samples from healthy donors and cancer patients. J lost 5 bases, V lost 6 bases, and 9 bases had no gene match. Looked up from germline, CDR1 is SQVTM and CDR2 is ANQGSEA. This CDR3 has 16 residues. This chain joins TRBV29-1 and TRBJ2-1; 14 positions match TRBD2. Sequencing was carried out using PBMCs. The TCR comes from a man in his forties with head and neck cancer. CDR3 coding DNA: TGCAGCGTCGGAAGGGGACTAGCGGGAGTCCACAATGAGCAGTTCTTC. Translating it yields CSVGRGLAGVHNEQFF.